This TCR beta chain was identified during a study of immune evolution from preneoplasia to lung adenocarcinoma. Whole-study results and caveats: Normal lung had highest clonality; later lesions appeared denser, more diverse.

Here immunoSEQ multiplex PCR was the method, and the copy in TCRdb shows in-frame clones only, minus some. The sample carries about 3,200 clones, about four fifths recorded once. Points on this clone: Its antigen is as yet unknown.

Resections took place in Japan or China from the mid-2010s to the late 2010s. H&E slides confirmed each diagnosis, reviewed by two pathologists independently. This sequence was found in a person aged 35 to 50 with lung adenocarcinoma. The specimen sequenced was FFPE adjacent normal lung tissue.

The CDR3 DNA sequence: TGTGCCAGCAAAATCTGGGTCGAACAAGAGACCCAGTACTTC. Its protein product is CASKIWVEQETQYF. The gene calls are TRBV6-1 and TRBJ2-5; D unresolved. V gave up 7 bases and J gave up 2 bases, with 14 bases separating them. Germline V gene sequence: CDR1 MNHNS, CDR2 SASEGT. CDR3 size: 14 residues.